The 3 T cell receptor beta chains listed next were all sequenced from one sample in a study of blood T cell repertoires in COVID-19. Sequenced by immunoSEQ multiplex PCR; TCRdb stores in-frame clones only, minus some. This table holds 30,000 to 50,000 clones, approximately 88% found once. Sequenced input: peripheral blood. These receptors were collected from a man aged 50 to 60 with active or convalescent COVID-19.

This chain uses TRBV7-2 with TRBJ2-1, with TRBD1 as a possible D gene (5 bases). Germline V gene lookup returns CDR1 SGHTA and CDR2 FQGNSA. Trimming took 1 base from V and 7 from J, leaving 17 bases between them. The CDR3 contains 16 residues. CDR3 residues: CASSLVSQGTANEQFF. The CDR3 coding sequence is TGTGCCAGCAGCTTAGTCTCTCAGGGCACGGCGAATGAGCAGTTCTTC.

J is TRBJ2-1 and V is TRBV2; D might be TRBD2 (7 bases). The CDR3 loop spans 15 amino acids. Trimming stripped 2 bases from V and 6 bases from J, with 14 bases between. Germline V CDR1 and CDR2: SNHLY, FYNNEI. This chain's CDR3 is CASSERGGAFNEQFF. CDR3 nucleotide sequence: TGTGCCAGCAGTGAAAGAGGGGGGGCCTTCAATGAGCAGTTCTTC.

V and J are TRBV28 and TRBJ2-2, with TRBD1 matching 12 bases. CDR3 length: 17 amino acids. Germline V lookup: CDR1 MDHEN, CDR2 SYDVKM. V gave up 0 bases and J gave up 4 bases; unmatched junction bases: 3. The CDR3: CASSLWGTGGITGELFF. The CDR3 DNA reads as TGTGCCAGCAGTTTATGGGGGACAGGGGGCATCACCGGGGAGCTGTTTTTT.